The 13 T cell receptor beta chains reported below all come from one sample, sequenced in a study of cytomegalovirus exposure and HLA in healthy donors. Method: immunoSEQ multiplex PCR; TCRdb's copy keeps in-frame clones and lacks some. The profile shows about 280,000 clones, 88% of them singletons. Sequences were obtained from PBMCs. These receptor sequences come from a woman between 18 and 29 years old in good health and CMV-seronegative.

V gene TRBV28 combines with J gene TRBJ2-7, with D tentatively TRBD2 (5 bases). CDR3 length equals 14 residues. Germline V lookup: CDR1 MDHEN, CDR2 SYDVKM. The V end was cut by 3 bases, the J end by 2 bases, with 11 bases between. The CDR3 reads CASSLAGHAYEQYF. The CDR3 coding sequence is TGTGCCAGCAGTTTGGCGGGCCATGCCTACGAGCAGTACTTC.

This clone has a single count. This sequence joins TRBV19 and TRBJ2-7, with TRBD2 as a possible D gene (6 bases). In germline, CDR1 is LNHDA, CDR2 SQIVND (reference sequence). Trimming cost V 9 bases and J 3 bases, with 18 bases left between them. The CDR3 runs 14 residues. CDR3 nucleotides: TGTGCCAGCCAGAAGGGACGGGGGAACTACGAGCAGTACTTC. Translating it yields CASQKGRGNYEQYF. The variable domain in full, completed from reference TRBV19 and TRBJ2-7, reads DGGITQSPKYLFRKEGQNVTLSCEQNLNHDAMYWYRQDPGQGLRLIYYSQIVNDFQKGDIAEGYSVSREKKESFPLTVTSAQKNPTAFYLCASQKGRGNYEQYFGPGTRLTVT.

V is TRBV19 and J is TRBJ2-1; 12 positions match TRBD2. Germline V gene sequence: CDR1 LNHDA, CDR2 SQIVND (reference sequence). The CDR3 totals 17 residues. V gave up 1 base and J gave up 4 bases; unmatched junction bases: 5. The CDR3 spells CASSIGLAGALYNEQFF. The CDR3 DNA follows: TGTGCCAGTAGTATAGGACTAGCGGGAGCCCTATACAATGAGCAGTTCTTC.

The genes are TRBV27 and TRBJ1-2; perhaps TRBD1 as D (5 bases). Germline V gene data show CDR1 as MNHEY and CDR2 as SMNVEV (reference sequence). V was cut by 0 bases and J by 2 bases, with 7 bases left in between. The CDR3 extends over 14 amino acids. CDR3 region: CASSLSQGNYGYTF. The CDR3 DNA follows: TGTGCCAGCAGTTTATCGCAGGGCAACTATGGCTACACCTTC.

The chain uses TRBV5-6 and TRBJ1-5; TRBD1 aligns across 9 bases. This CDR3 contains 15 residues. J was trimmed by 0 bases and V by 4 bases; bases with no gene match: 2. Germline assignment: CDR1 SGHDT and CDR2 YYEEEE. CDR3 DNA: TGTGCCAGCAGCCGACAGGGGGATAGCAATCAGCCCCAGCATTTT. It is translated as CASSRQGDSNQPQHF.

The chain has TRBV7-6 and TRBJ1-4; D possibly corresponds to TRBD1 (6 bases). Germline CDR1 is SGHVS and CDR2 is FNYEAQ. The CDR3 runs to 15 residues. The V gene lost 2 bases and the J gene lost 4 bases, with 11 bases spanning the gap. CDR3 amino acids: CASSLRTELNEKLFF. In DNA form, the CDR3 reads TGTGCCAGCAGCTTAAGGACAGAACTTAATGAAAAACTGTTTTTT.

This chain joins TRBV5-6 and TRBJ2-7; the D gene is possibly TRBD2 (8 bases). The germline gives CDR1 SGHDT, CDR2 YYEEEE. The CDR3 totals 16 residues. Trimming left V 0 bases short and J 4 bases short, with 17 bases between. The CDR3 DNA reads TGTGCCAGCAGCTTGGGTCCGGGAGGGGGCCAATACGAGCAGTACTTC. Its protein product is CASSLGPGGGQYEQYF.

This clone was counted only a few times. This sequence joins TRBV9 and TRBJ2-3; 10 bases are a match to TRBD2. There are 16 residues in the CDR3. Germline CDR1 and CDR2: SGDLS and YYNGEE. Trimming took 5 bases from V and 4 from J; bases not matched to a gene: 10. This CDR3 is CASSPAAGGNPDTQYF. Here the CDR3 DNA reads TGTGCCAGCAGTCCAGCAGCGGGAGGGAACCCAGATACGCAGTATTTT.

V is TRBV28 and J is TRBJ2-5; a possible D gene is TRBD1 (6 bases). CDR3 length equals 15 residues. CDR1 and CDR2 (germline): MDHEN, SYDVKM. Trimming pared 6 bases from V and 4 bases from J, leaving 18 bases between. The CDR3 is CASSQLGVGGETQYF. CDR3 coding DNA: TGTGCCAGCAGCCAGCTTGGGGTAGGGGGAGAGACCCAGTACTTC.

The chain joins TRBV18 to TRBJ1-3; weak D call: TRBD1 (5 bases). CDR1 KGHSH and CDR2 LQKENI come from the germline V gene. The CDR3 spans 15 residues. The germline V and J ends were trimmed by 3 bases and 1 base, with 10 bases remaining between them. CDR3 bases: TGTGCCAGCTCACCCGGGACTGTATCTGGAAACACCATATATTTT. As protein: CASSPGTVSGNTIYF.

This chain connects TRBV28 to TRBJ1-1; D gene uncertain. The CDR3 totals 14 residues. Germline CDR1 and CDR2: MDHEN and SYDVKM. V lost 4 bases, J lost 0 bases, and 9 bases lay in between. The CDR3 nucleotides are TGTGCCAGCAGTTCGCGGCCCATGAACACTGAAGCTTTCTTT. Residues: CASSSRPMNTEAFF.

Points on this clone: Within the sample, other DNA sequences also encode this same CDR3. The V call is TRBV5-1, the J call TRBJ1-3, with 9 bases fitting TRBD1. Germline V gene data show CDR1 as SGHRS and CDR2 as YFSETQ. J gave up 8 bases and V 0 bases, and 0 bases lay outside the gene matches. CDR3 length: 13 amino acids. The CDR3 reads CASSLGQGDTIYF. CDR3 DNA: TGCGCCAGCAGCTTGGGACAGGGGGACACCATATATTTT.

This clone turned up a few times. The gene calls are TRBV2 and TRBJ1-1; D gene ambiguous. V was trimmed by 4 bases and J by 1 base, leaving 7 bases between them. Germline values: CDR1 SNHLY, CDR2 FYNNEI. This CDR3 is built from 13 residues. In DNA form, the CDR3 reads TGTGCCAGCAGTGTGCAGCGGAACACTGAAGCTTTCTTT. As protein: CASSVQRNTEAFF.